The 21 T cell receptor beta chains presented below share a single source sample, sequenced in a study of T cell responses to AZD1222 COVID-19 vaccine. Clones were read by immunoSEQ multiplex PCR, and TCRdb kept only the in-frame ones, dropping some. The sample shows approximately 84,000 clones, approximately 83% of them seen only once. This specimen consisted of peripheral blood, obtained 28 days after the second AZD1222 dose. The receptors derive from an adult who received the AZD1222 COVID-19 vaccine.

The chain combines TRBV10-2 with TRBJ1-1; a weak D match, TRBD1 (6 bases). The CDR3 is 13 amino acids. V was shortened by 2 bases and J by 4 bases, with 8 bases between the two germline ends. Germline V gene data show CDR1 as WSHSY and CDR2 as SAAADI. The CDR3 DNA reads as TGCGCCAGCAGTGAGGGCAGGGGCACTGAAGCTTTCTTT. As protein: CASSEGRGTEAFF.

The chain recombines TRBV7-2 with TRBJ2-3; tentatively, D is TRBD2 (7 bases). CDR1 and CDR2 (germline): SGHTA, FQGNSA. CDR3 length: 16 residues. V was trimmed by 0 bases and J by 1 base, leaving 11 bases between them. The CDR3 reads CASSLAGGLRTDTQYF. In nucleotides, the CDR3 is TGTGCCAGCAGCTTAGCGGGGGGGCTTCGCACAGATACGCAGTATTTT. The variable domain in full, with the rest retrieved from reference TRBV7-2 and TRBJ2-3, is GAGVSQSPSNKVTEKGKDVELRCDPISGHTALYWYRQSLGQGLEFLIYFQGNSAPDKSGLPSDRFSAERTGGSVSTLTIQRTQQEDSAVYLCASSLAGGLRTDTQYFGPGTRLTVL.

The chain has TRBV28 and TRBJ1-5; perhaps TRBD1 as D (5 bases). The V gene's germline CDR1 is MDHEN and CDR2 SYDVKM. V was trimmed by 5 bases and J by 3 bases, leaving 11 bases between them. The CDR3 totals 14 residues. The CDR3 loop reads CASSAGTYNQPQHF. For the CDR3, the DNA is TGTGCCAGCAGTGCCGGGACCTACAATCAGCCCCAGCATTTT.

The CDR3 bases are TGTGCCAGCAGCCAGGGACAGGAGGGCTATGGCTACACCTTC. Amino acid sequence: CASSQGQEGYGYTF. V and J are TRBV6-5 and TRBJ1-2, with 8 bases identical to TRBD1. The V and J ends lost 6 bases and 4 bases, in that order; junction bases with no gene match: 7. Germline V gene lookup returns CDR1 MNHEY and CDR2 SVGAGI. This CDR3 spans 14 amino acids.

The chain joins TRBV19 to TRBJ1-1; D gene uncertain. The CDR3 spans 12 residues. Germline CDR1 LNHDA, CDR2 SQIVND (reference sequence). Deletions cut 3 bases from V and 7 bases from J, with 9 bases between. The CDR3 DNA sequence: TGTGCCAGTAGTATTTTAGGATATGAAGCTTTCTTT. Its protein is CASSILGYEAFF.

This clone was counted ten times or more. The chain employs TRBV7-2 and TRBJ1-4; tentatively, D is TRBD1 (6 bases). CDR1 and CDR2 (germline): SGHTA, FQGNSA. V was pared by 1 base and J by 4 bases, with 7 bases between. CDR3 length equals 14 residues. The DNA for the CDR3 is TGTGCCAGCAGCTTAGGAGGGGGTAATGAAAAACTGTTTTTT. Translation gives CASSLGGGNEKLFF.

The chain recombines TRBV21-1 with TRBJ2-1; the table's TRBD2 call for D was not verified on the DNA. TRBV21-1 corresponds to a pseudogene. CDR3 length: 21 residues. The CDR3 region is CASSKGFSGTSGGEVSNEQFF. CDR3 bases: TGTGCCAGCAGCAAGGGTTTTTCCGGGACTAGCGGGGGGGAAGTTTCCAATGAGCAGTTCTTC.

This clone was seen a handful of times. The V call is TRBV28, the J call TRBJ2-7; 9 nucleotides line up with TRBD2. Germline V gene sequence: CDR1 MDHEN, CDR2 SYDVKM. V lost 4 bases to trimming and J lost 2 bases; unmatched junction nucleotides: 6. The CDR3 consists of 15 residues. The CDR3 protein is CASSSPAGGPYEQYF. The CDR3 bases are TGTGCCAGCAGTTCCCCAGCGGGGGGACCCTACGAGCAGTACTTC. Looking up the rest from reference TRBV28 and TRBJ2-7 gives the full variable domain: DVKVTQSSRYLVKRTGEKVFLECVQDMDHENMFWYRQDPGLGLRLIYFSYDVKMKEKGDIPEGYSVSREKKERFSLILESASTNQTSMYLCASSSPAGGPYEQYFGPGTRLTVT.

This chain's CDR3 is CASSSRQGTGNQPQHF. CDR3 DNA: TGTGCCAGTAGTTCTCGTCAGGGTACGGGCAATCAGCCCCAGCATTTT. The chain couples TRBV19 to TRBJ1-5; tentatively, D is TRBD1 (5 bases). This CDR3 contains 16 residues. Germline V gene lookup returns CDR1 LNHDA and CDR2 SQIVND (reference sequence). Trimming took off 5 bases at V and 2 bases at J, with 16 bases between the two ends.

V gene TRBV2 combines with J gene TRBJ2-1, with D maybe TRBD2 (5 bases). CDR1 and CDR2 from the germline V gene are SNHLY and FYNNEI. V lost 8 bases to trimming and J lost 0 bases, with 8 bases between them. The CDR3 totals 13 residues. CDR3 DNA sequence: TGTGCCAGCGTAGCGAGCTCCTACAATGAGCAGTTCTTC. It is translated as CASVASSYNEQFF.

This chain connects TRBV6-5 to TRBJ1-1; 9 nucleotides align to TRBD1. The trim removed 4 bases at V and 11 bases at J, leaving 11 bases unmatched. This CDR3 has 14 residues. CDR1 and CDR2 from the germline V gene are MNHEY and SVGAGI. CDR3 DNA sequence: TGTGCCAGCAGTTTCGAACAGGGGGCGCCGAGTGCTTTCTTT. This encodes CASSFEQGAPSAFF.

The V gene is TRBV30, the J gene TRBJ2-5; D might be TRBD2 (5 bases). Trimming stripped 1 base from V and 5 bases from J, with 11 bases between. The CDR3 extends over 13 amino acids. CDR1 and CDR2 from the germline V gene are GTSNPN and SVGIG (reference sequence). The CDR3 loop reads CAWSGGPGETQYF. In DNA form, the CDR3 reads TGTGCCTGGAGTGGCGGGCCGGGTGAGACCCAGTACTTC.

This chain uses TRBV5-1 with TRBJ1-6, with 7 bases matching TRBD1. The CDR3 sequence is 14 residues long. Germline values: CDR1 SGHRS, CDR2 YFSETQ. Trimming cost V 5 bases and J 6 bases; bases outside gene matches: 5. The CDR3 region has the DNA TGCGCCAGCAGAGGGACAGACCCTAATTCACCCCTCCACTTT. As protein: CASRGTDPNSPLHF.

The chain carries TRBV15 and TRBJ2-1, with D uncertain. The CDR3 contains 16 residues. Trimming cost V 0 bases and J 2 bases, with 11 bases left between them. Per germline, CDR1 LNHNV and CDR2 YYDKDF (reference sequence). CDR3 loop: CATSRDRADTYNEQFF. As DNA, the CDR3 is TGTGCCACCAGCAGAGATAGGGCAGATACCTACAATGAGCAGTTCTTC.

The chain is built from TRBV18 and TRBJ1-1, with D perhaps matching TRBD1 (5 bases). CDR1 is KGHSH and CDR2 is LQKENI in the germline V gene. The CDR3 sequence is 13 residues long. Trimming pared 6 bases from V and 1 base from J, leaving 9 bases between. CDR3 protein: CASSQTGNTEAFF. CDR3 bases: TGTGCCAGCTCGCAAACAGGGAACACTGAAGCTTTCTTT.

V is TRBV13 and J is TRBJ2-7, with TRBD2 identical over 11 bases. There are 17 residues in the CDR3. V was pared by 5 bases and J by 4 bases, with 13 bases of the junction left unmatched. The germline gives CDR1 PRHDT, CDR2 FYEKMQ (reference sequence). As DNA, the CDR3 is TGTGCCAGCAGCCAAAACCAACTAGCGGGGGCTCCTTACGAGCAGTACTTC. This gives the protein CASSQNQLAGAPYEQYF.

CDR3 sequence: CASSLRQGTSYGYTF. DNA of the CDR3: TGTGCCAGCAGCCTTCGTCAGGGGACGAGCTATGGCTACACCTTC. This chain connects TRBV14 to TRBJ1-2, with D perhaps matching TRBD1 (6 bases). Trimming pared 4 bases from V and 4 bases from J, leaving 16 bases between. Germline V gene sequence: CDR1 SGHDN, CDR2 FVKESK. This CDR3 spans 15 amino acids.

This chain links TRBV7-2 with TRBJ1-6; D is uncertain. Looked up from germline, CDR1 is SGHTA and CDR2 is FQGNSA. The V and J ends lost 5 bases and 13 bases respectively, with 15 bases between them. This CDR3 has 13 amino acids. The CDR3 nucleotides are TGTGCCAGCAGCCCCGAACTGCAACGGCCCCTCCACTTT. Translated, it gives CASSPELQRPLHF.

The chain links TRBV7-9 to TRBJ2-1; TRBD2 agrees at 8 bases. Germline CDR1 reads SEHNR; CDR2 reads FQNEAQ (reference sequence). V lost 5 bases to trimming and J lost 8 bases; unmatched junction nucleotides: 8. The length of the CDR3 is 14 residues. The CDR3 protein is CASSRTGGPYEQFF. CDR3 sequence (DNA): TGTGCCAGCAGCCGGACGGGGGGGCCATATGAGCAGTTCTTC.

The CDR3 sequence: CASSLVVRNTIYF. The DNA of the CDR3 is TGTGCCAGCAGCTTAGTCGTCAGAAACACCATATATTTT. This chain connects TRBV11-2 to TRBJ1-3; D gene uncertain. The CDR3 extends over 13 amino acids. Trimming took 1 base from V and 5 from J, leaving 6 bases between them. The germline gives CDR1 SGHAT, CDR2 FQNNGV.

The rearrangement joins TRBV12-3 or TRBV12-4 to TRBJ1-5; no clear D gene. The V and J ends lost 6 bases and 6 bases respectively, with 12 bases between them. The CDR3 is 13 amino acids. The CDR3 DNA reads as TGTGCCAGCAGCCTCTCGATTGGTCAGCCCCAGCATTTT. As protein: CASSLSIGQPQHF.